The clone carrying this T cell receptor beta chain has just a few counts. The antigen remains undetermined. The data were obtained in a study of identifying expanded T cells in peripheral blood. General study findings and limits: Across healthy donors, higher total template counts meant significantly greater roughly 2-week count variance. Over around two and four weeks, about 15 and 18 clones changed, versus 1.2 between replicates.

The CDR3 contains 15 residues. Per the germline V gene, CDR1 is MNHEY and CDR2 is SMNVEV (reference sequence). With 5 bases removed from V and 0 bases from J, the gap between germline ends came to 11 bases. Sequencing was performed with immunoSEQ multiplex PCR; in TCRdb, only in-frame clones are kept and a portion is missing. The data hold some 77,000 clones, with approximately 90% observed a single time. Sequenced material: blood. The TCR sequence derives from a person aged 18-69 years in good health. The V call is TRBV27, the J call TRBJ1-3; no firm D call. The CDR3 sequence: CASSRGGSSGNTIYF. The DNA of the CDR3 is TGTGCCAGCAGTCGGGGAGGGAGCTCTGGAAACACCATATATTTT.